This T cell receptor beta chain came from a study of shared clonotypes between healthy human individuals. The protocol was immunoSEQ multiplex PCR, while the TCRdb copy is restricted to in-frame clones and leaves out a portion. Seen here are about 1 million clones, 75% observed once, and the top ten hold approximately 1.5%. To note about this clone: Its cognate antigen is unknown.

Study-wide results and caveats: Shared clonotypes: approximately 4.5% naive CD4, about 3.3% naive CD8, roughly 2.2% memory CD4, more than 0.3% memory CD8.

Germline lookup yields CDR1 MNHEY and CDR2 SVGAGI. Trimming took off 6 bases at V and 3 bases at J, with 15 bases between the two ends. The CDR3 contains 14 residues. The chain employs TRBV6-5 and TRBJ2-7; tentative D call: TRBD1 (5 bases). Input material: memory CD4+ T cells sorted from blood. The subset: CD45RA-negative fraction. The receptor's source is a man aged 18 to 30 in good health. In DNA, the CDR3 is TGTGCCAGCAGCAACACAAACCAGGGCTACGAGCAGTACTTC. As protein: CASSNTNQGYEQYF.